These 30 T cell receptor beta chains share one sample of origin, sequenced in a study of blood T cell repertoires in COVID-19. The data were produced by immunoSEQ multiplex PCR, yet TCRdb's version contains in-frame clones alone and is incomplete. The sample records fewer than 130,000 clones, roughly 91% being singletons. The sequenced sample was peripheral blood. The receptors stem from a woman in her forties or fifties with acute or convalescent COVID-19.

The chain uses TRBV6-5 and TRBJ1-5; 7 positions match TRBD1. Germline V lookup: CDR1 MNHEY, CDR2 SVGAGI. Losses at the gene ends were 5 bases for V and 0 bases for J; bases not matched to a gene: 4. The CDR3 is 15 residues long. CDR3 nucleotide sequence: TGTGCCAGCAGTCGCGGGACAGTTAGCAATCAGCCCCAGCATTTT. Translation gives CASSRGTVSNQPQHF.

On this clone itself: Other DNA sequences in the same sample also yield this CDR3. The CDR3 region has the DNA TGTGCCTGGAGGGGGACAGGGGACGGCTACACCTTC. Its protein product is CAWRGTGDGYTF. This chain connects TRBV30 to TRBJ1-2, with 10 positions matching TRBD1. This CDR3 has 12 residues. After removal of 3 bases from V and 8 bases from J, the junction contained 3 bases not matched to a gene. The germline CDR1 and CDR2 sequences are GTSNPN and SVGIG (reference sequence).

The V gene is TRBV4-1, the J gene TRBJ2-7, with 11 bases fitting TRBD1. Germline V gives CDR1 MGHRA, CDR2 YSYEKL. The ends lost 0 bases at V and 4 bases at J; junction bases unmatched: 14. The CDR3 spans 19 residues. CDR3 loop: CASSQDRLQPGTGGYEQYF. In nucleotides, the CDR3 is TGCGCCAGCAGCCAAGATCGGCTCCAACCCGGGACAGGGGGATACGAGCAGTACTTC.

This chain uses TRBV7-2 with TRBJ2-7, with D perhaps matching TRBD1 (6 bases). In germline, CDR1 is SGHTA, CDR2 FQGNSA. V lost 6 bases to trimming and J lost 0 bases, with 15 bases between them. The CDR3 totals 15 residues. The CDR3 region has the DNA TGTGCCAGCAGTCAGACAGGAGGAAGCTCCTACGAGCAGTACTTC. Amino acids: CASSQTGGSSYEQYF.

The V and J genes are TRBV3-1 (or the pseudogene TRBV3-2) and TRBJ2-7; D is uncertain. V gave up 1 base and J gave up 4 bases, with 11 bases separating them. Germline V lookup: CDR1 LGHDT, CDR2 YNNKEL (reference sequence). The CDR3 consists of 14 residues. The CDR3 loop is CASSQAVGRYEQYF. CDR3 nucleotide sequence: TGTGCCAGCAGCCAAGCGGTTGGTCGGTACGAGCAGTACTTC.

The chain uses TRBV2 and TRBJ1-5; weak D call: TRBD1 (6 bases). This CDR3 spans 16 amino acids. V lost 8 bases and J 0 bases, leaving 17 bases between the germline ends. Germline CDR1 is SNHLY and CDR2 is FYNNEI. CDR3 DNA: TGTGCCAGCTCAGGGGCTGGGGAGAATAGCAATCAGCCCCAGCATTTT. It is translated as CASSGAGENSNQPQHF.

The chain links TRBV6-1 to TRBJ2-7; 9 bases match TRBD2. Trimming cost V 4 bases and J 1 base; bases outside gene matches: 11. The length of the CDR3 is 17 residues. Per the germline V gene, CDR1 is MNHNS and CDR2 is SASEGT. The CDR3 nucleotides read TGTGCCAGCAGTGTGGGGCCACTAGCGGGTTCGTCCTACGAGCAGTACTTC. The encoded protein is CASSVGPLAGSSYEQYF.

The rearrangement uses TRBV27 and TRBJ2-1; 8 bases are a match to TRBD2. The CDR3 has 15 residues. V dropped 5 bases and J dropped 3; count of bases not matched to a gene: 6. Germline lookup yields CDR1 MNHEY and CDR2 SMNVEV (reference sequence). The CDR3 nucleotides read TGTGCCAGCAGTCGAGCGGGAGCCCTCTACAATGAGCAGTTCTTC. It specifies CASSRAGALYNEQFF.

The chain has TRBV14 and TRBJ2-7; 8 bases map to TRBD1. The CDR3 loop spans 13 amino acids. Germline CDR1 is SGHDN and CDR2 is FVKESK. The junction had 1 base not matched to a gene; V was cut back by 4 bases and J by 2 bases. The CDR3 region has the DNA TGTGCCAGCAGCCTACAGGGGGCCTACGAGCAGTACTTC. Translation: CASSLQGAYEQYF.

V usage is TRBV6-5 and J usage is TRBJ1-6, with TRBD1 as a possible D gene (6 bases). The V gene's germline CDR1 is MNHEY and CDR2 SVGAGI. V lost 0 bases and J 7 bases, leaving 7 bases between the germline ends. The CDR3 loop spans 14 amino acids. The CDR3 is CASSYSQGNSPLHF. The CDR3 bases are TGTGCCAGCAGTTACTCTCAGGGGAATTCACCCCTCCACTTT.

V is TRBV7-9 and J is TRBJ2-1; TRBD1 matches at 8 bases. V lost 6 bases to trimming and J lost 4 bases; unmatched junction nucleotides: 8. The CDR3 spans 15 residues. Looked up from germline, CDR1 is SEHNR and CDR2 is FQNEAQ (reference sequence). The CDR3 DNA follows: TGTGCCAGCAGTTGGATGCAGGGGGCTTACAATGAGCAGTTCTTC. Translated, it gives CASSWMQGAYNEQFF.

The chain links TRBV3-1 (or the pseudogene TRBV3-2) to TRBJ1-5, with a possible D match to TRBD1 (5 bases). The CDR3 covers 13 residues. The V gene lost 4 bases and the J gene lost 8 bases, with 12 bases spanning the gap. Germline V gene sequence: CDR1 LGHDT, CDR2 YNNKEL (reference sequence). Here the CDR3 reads CASSLSGIEPQHF. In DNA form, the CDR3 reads TGTGCCAGCAGCCTGTCAGGGATCGAGCCCCAGCATTTT.

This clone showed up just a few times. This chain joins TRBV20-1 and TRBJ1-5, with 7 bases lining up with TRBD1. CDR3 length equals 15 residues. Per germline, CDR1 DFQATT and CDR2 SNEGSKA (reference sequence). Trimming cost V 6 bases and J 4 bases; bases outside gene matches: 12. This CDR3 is CSASSRDRQNQPQHF. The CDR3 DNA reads TGCAGTGCAAGTTCCCGGGACAGACAAAATCAGCCCCAGCATTTT.

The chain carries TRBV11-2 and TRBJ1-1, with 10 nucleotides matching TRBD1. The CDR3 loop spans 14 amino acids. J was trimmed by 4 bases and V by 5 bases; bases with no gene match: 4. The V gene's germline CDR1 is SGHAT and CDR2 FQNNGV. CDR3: CASSTRTGGTEAFF. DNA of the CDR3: TGTGCCAGCAGCACCCGGACAGGGGGCACTGAAGCTTTCTTT.

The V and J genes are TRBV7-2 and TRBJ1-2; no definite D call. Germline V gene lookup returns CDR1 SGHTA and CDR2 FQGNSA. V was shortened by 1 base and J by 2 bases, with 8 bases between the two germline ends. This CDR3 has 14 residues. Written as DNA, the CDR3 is TGTGCCAGCAGCTTAGATTCACAGAACTATGGCTACACCTTC. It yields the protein CASSLDSQNYGYTF.

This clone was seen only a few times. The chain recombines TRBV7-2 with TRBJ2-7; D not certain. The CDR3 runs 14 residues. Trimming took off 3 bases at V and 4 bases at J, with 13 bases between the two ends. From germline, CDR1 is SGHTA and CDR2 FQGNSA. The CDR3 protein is CASSLRAHSYEQYF. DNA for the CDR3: TGTGCCAGCAGCTTGAGAGCGCATTCGTACGAGCAGTACTTC.

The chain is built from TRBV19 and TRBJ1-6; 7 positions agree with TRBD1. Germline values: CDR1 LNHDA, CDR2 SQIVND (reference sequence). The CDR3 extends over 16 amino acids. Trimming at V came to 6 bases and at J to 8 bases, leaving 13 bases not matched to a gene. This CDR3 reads CASSFGQALMDSPLHF. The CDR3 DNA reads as TGTGCCAGTAGCTTTGGACAGGCACTGATGGATTCACCCCTCCACTTT.

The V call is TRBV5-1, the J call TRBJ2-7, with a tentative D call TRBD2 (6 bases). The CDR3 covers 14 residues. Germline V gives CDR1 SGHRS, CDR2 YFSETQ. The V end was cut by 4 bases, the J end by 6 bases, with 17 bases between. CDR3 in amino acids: CASSLWDFGGEQYF. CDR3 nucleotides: TGCGCCAGCAGCCTTTGGGACTTCGGTGGCGAGCAGTACTTC.

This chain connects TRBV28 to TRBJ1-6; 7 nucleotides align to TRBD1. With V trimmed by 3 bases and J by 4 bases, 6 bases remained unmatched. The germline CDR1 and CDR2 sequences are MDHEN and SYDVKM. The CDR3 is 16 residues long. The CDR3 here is CASSFLQGRYNSPLHF. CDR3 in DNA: TGTGCCAGCAGTTTCCTACAGGGGAGGTATAATTCACCCCTCCACTTT.

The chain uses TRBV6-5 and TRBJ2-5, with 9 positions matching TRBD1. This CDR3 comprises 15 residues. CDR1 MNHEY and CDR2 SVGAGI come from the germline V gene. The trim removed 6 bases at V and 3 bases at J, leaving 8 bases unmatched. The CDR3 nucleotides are TGTGCCAGCAGCCGATACAGGGGGCGCGAAGAGACCCAGTACTTC. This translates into CASSRYRGREETQYF.

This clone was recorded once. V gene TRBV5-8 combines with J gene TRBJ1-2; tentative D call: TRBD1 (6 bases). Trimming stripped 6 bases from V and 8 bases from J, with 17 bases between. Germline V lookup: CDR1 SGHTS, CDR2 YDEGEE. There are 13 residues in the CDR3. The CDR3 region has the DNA TGTGCCAGCACCCGAGGGGGTATATTGGGCTACACCTTC. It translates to CASTRGGILGYTF. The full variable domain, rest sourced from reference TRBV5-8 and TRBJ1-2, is EAGVTQSPTHLIKTRGQQATLRCSPISGHTSVYWYQQALGLGLQFLLWYDEGEERNRGNFPPRFSGRQFPNYSSELNVNALELEDSALYLCASTRGGILGYTFGSGTRLTVV.

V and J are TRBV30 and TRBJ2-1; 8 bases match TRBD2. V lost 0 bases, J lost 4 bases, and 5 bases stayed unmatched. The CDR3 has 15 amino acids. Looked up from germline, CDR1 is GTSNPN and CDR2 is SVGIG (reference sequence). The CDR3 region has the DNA TGTGCCTGGAGTGTACGGCTAGCGGGTTACAATGAGCAGTTCTTC. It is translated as CAWSVRLAGYNEQFF.

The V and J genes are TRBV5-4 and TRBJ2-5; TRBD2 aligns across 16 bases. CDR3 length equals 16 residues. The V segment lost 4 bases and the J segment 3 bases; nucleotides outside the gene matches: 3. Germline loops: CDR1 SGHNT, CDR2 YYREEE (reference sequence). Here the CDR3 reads CASSRGTSGREETQYF. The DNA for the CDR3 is TGTGCCAGCAGCAGGGGGACTAGCGGGAGGGAAGAGACCCAGTACTTC. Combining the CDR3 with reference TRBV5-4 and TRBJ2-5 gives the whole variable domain ETGVTQSPTHLIKTRGQQVTLRCSSQSGHNTVSWYQQALGQGPQFIFQYYREEENGRGNFPPRFSGLQFPNYSSELNVNALELDDSALYLCASSRGTSGREETQYFGPGTRLLVL.

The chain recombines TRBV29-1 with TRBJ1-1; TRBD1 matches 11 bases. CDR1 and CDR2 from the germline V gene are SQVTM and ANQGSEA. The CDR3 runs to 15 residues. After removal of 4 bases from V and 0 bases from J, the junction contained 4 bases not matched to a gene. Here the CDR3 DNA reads TGCAGCGTTGCGGGACAGGGGGTACTGAACACTGAAGCTTTCTTT. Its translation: CSVAGQGVLNTEAFF. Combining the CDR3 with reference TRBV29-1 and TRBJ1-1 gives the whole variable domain SAVISQKPSRDICQRGTSLTIQCQVDSQVTMMFWYRQQPGQSLTLIATANQGSEATYESGFVIDKFPISRPNLTFSTLTVSNMSPEDSSIYLCSVAGQGVLNTEAFFGQGTRLTVV.

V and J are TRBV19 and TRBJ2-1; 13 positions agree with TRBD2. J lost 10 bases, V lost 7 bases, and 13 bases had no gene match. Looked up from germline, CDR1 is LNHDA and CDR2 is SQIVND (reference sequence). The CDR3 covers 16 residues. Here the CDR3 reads CASTPKGGLAGEEQFF. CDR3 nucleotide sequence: TGTGCCAGTACTCCGAAGGGTGGACTAGCGGGAGAAGAGCAGTTCTTC. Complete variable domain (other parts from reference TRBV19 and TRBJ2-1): DGGITQSPKYLFRKEGQNVTLSCEQNLNHDAMYWYRQDPGQGLRLIYYSQIVNDFQKGDIAEGYSVSREKKESFPLTVTSAQKNPTAFYLCASTPKGGLAGEEQFFGPGTRLTVL.

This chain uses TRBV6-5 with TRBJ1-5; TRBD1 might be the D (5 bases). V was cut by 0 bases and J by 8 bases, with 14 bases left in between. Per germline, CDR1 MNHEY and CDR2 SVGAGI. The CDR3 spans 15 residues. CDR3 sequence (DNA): TGTGCCAGCAGTTACTCGGGGGGGTGGTATGAGCCCCAGCATTTT. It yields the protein CASSYSGGWYEPQHF.

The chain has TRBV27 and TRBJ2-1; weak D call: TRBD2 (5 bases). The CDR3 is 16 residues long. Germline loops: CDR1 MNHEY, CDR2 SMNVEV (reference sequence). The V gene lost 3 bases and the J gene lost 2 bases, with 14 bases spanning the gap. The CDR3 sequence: CASSFGQEVAYNEQFF. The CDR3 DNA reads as TGTGCCAGCAGTTTCGGGCAGGAGGTCGCCTACAATGAGCAGTTCTTC.

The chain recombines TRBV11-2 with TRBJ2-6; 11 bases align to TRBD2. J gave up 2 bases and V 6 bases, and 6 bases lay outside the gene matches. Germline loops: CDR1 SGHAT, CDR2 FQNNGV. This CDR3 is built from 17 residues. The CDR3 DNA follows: TGTGCCAGCAGGCAGCGACTAGCGGGAACTGGGGCCAACGTCCTGACTTTC. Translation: CASRQRLAGTGANVLTF.

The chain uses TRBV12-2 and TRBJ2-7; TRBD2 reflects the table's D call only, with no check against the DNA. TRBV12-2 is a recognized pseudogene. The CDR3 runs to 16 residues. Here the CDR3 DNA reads TGTGCAAGTCGCCTGGGGACTAGCGGGGCCTTCTGCGAGCAGTACTTC. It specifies CASRLGTSGAFCEQYF.

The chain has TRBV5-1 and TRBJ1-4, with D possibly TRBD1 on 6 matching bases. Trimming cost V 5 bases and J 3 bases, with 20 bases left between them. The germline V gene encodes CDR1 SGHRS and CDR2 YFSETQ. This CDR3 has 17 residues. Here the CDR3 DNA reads TGCGCCAGCAGATCTGGGCTGAACAGGGATTCTAATGAAAAACTGTTTTTT. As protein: CASRSGLNRDSNEKLFF.